A single sample is the source of the 2 T cell receptor beta chains below, sequenced in a study of blood T cell repertoires in COVID-19. Assay: immunoSEQ multiplex PCR; the TCRdb copy retains only in-frame clones and omits some. This repertoire shows about 300,000 clones, 70% to 90% found once; its top ten account for about 4.2%. The specimen was PBMCs or T cells enriched from blood (not recorded which). The receptor source for this set is a man aged 25 to 45 who had recovered from COVID-19.

This clone has only one observation. J is TRBJ1-5 and V is TRBV27; 7 bases fit TRBD1. This CDR3 spans 15 amino acids. The V gene's germline CDR1 is MNHEY and CDR2 SMNVEV (reference sequence). Germline trimming cut 6 bases from V and 0 bases from J; bases unmatched to any gene: 5. CDR3 sequence reads: CASRQGQYSNQPQHF. For the CDR3, the DNA is TGTGCCAGCAGACAGGGACAGTATAGCAATCAGCCCCAGCATTTT.

The gene calls are TRBV15 and TRBJ1-4; D perhaps matches TRBD1 (6 bases). This CDR3 has 15 amino acids. Germline V gene sequence: CDR1 LNHNV, CDR2 YYDKDF (reference sequence). V was clipped by 2 bases and J by 8 bases, with 15 bases between them. CDR3 sequence (DNA): TGTGCCACCAGCAGAACCGGGACAATTGGCGAAAAACTGTTTTTT. The encoded protein is CATSRTGTIGEKLFF.